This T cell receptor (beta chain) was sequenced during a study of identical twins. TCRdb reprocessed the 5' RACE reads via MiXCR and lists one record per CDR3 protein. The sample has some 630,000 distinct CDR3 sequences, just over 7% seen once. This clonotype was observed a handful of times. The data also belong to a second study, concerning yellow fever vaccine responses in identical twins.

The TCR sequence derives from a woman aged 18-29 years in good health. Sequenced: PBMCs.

CDR3 bases: TGTGCCAGCAGTTCACCCGGCGGAGAAGCTTTCTTT. Protein product: CASSSPGGEAFF. J is TRBJ1-1 and V is TRBV28, with no clear D. The CDR3 is 12 residues long. In germline, CDR1 is MDHEN, CDR2 SYDVKM. Trimming took 4 bases from V and 8 from J, leaving 11 bases between them.